This T cell receptor (beta chain) was profiled in a study of cytomegalovirus exposure and HLA in healthy donors. Study information: Of 300 to 500 genotyped donors, 75% to 90% grouped in the Caucasian-associated ancestry cluster. The study's findings and limits: A later examination showed that TCR association rates differed by HLA locus, with DRB1 most and HLA-C fewest. There were 150 to 200 TCR beta chains listed as cytomegalovirus-associated.

The CDR3 is 15 residues long. Germline CDR1 SGDLS, CDR2 YYNGEE. The junction had 4 bases not matched to a gene; V was cut back by 5 bases and J by 2 bases. This clone showed up just a few times. Its antigen is currently unknown. The PCR had 60 Vbeta and 13 Jbeta primers. Here immunoSEQ multiplex PCR was the method, and the copy in TCRdb shows in-frame clones only, minus some. The sample contains approximately 56,000 clones, less than 75% of which appear only once. Every donor was a healthy person donating bone marrow. The sequence was obtained from a woman between 50 and 59 years old in good health and CMV-seropositive. The chain joins TRBV9 to TRBJ2-7; 13 bases align to TRBD2. The sequencing input was PBMCs. Here the CDR3 DNA reads TGTGCCAGCAGTAAAGGGACTAGCGGGACCTACGAGCAGTACTTC. Translated, it gives CASSKGTSGTYEQYF.